The 29 T cell receptor beta chains below all came from one sample that was sequenced in a study of human T cells and chemical hapten exposure. TCRdb passed the RACE reads through MiXCR, listing each CDR3 protein once. Of about 380,000 distinct CDR3 sequences listed, nearly 6.5% are singletons. Time point noted: patch test 2, 6 weeks after DPC sensitization. Treatment: therapeutic diphenylcyclopropenone sensitization with weekly scalp DPC. Sample: whole blood, taken in connection with sensitization to the hapten diphenylcyclopropenone (DPC). These receptor sequences come from a woman between 18 and 29 years old with alopecia areata. Some clones in this sample may be carry-over from other donors' samples.

This clonotype was detected ten times or more. Here the CDR3 reads CASSLLYFSEAFF. The CDR3 DNA sequence: TGTGCCAGCAGCTTACTTTACTTCTCTGAAGCTTTCTTT. The chain carries TRBV7-2 and TRBJ1-1; D remains ambiguous. Germline values: CDR1 SGHTA, CDR2 FQGNSA. The V end lost 2 bases, the J end lost 6 bases, and 10 bases lay between the germline ends. This CDR3 region has 13 residues.

The chain uses TRBV18 and TRBJ2-7, with TRBD2 identical over 14 bases. The CDR3 runs 16 residues. Germline V gene data show CDR1 as KGHSH and CDR2 as LQKENI. Germline trimming cut 5 bases from V and 3 bases from J; bases unmatched to any gene: 6. The CDR3 bases are TGTGCCAGCTCATCAGGGACTAGCGGGGGTATCTACGAGCAGTACTTC. Its protein product is CASSSGTSGGIYEQYF. Together with reference TRBV18 and TRBJ2-7, the CDR3 gives the full variable domain: NAGVMQNPRHLVRRRGQEARLRCSPMKGHSHVYWYRQLPEEGLKFMVYLQKENIIDESGMPKERFSAEFPKEGPSILRIQQVVRGDSAAYFCASSSGTSGGIYEQYFGPGTRLTVT.

This clonotype has only a few counts. The V and J genes are TRBV7-6 and TRBJ1-6; D gene ambiguous. The length of the CDR3 is 16 residues. Germline V gives CDR1 SGHVS, CDR2 FNYEAQ. The V end lost 5 bases, the J end lost 3 bases, and 14 bases lay between the germline ends. The CDR3 nucleotides read TGTGCCAGCAGCCCCGCGCCGGCAAGCTATAATTCACCCCTCCACTTT. Amino acids: CASSPAPASYNSPLHF.

This clonotype was counted only a few times. The chain couples TRBV7-9 to TRBJ2-6; 8 bases fit TRBD2. The CDR3 is 17 residues long. Germline loops: CDR1 SEHNR, CDR2 FQNEAQ (reference sequence). After removal of 1 base from V and 4 bases from J, the junction contained 6 bases not matched to a gene. This CDR3 is CASSLVSGSLGANVLTF. CDR3 coding DNA: TGTGCCAGCAGCTTAGTCAGCGGGAGTCTGGGGGCCAACGTCCTGACTTTC.

The rearrangement joins TRBV24-1 to TRBJ1-1, with D hard to call. The CDR3 is 14 residues long. Germline V gene data show CDR1 as KGHDR and CDR2 as SFDVKD. The V gene lost 4 bases and the J gene lost 8 bases, with 16 bases spanning the gap. The CDR3 region has the DNA TGTGCCACCAGTGAGAAACGGAAAAAGTTAGAAGCTTTCTTT. It is translated as CATSEKRKKLEAFF.

This clonotype has at least ten counts. V and J are TRBV28 and TRBJ2-2, with D unresolved. The germline V and J ends were trimmed by 7 bases and 5 bases, with 8 bases remaining between them. The CDR3 spans 12 residues. Germline-derived CDR1 and CDR2 are MDHEN and SYDVKM. This CDR3 is CASTRFTGELFF. CDR3 coding DNA: TGTGCCAGCACTAGGTTTACCGGGGAGCTGTTTTTT.

J is TRBJ2-3 and V is TRBV7-2; TRBD2 aligns across 8 bases. V lost 0 bases to trimming and J lost 6 bases; unmatched junction nucleotides: 11. Per germline, CDR1 SGHTA and CDR2 FQGNSA. This CDR3 is 17 amino acids long. CDR3 DNA: TGTGCCAGCAGCTTAGCTCTCTCGGGGGGGGCAGGCGATACGCAGTATTTT. The encoded protein is CASSLALSGGAGDTQYF.

The rearrangement joins TRBV3-1 to TRBJ1-5, with D perhaps matching TRBD1 (6 bases). The CDR3 is 15 amino acids. Germline V gene lookup returns CDR1 LGHDT and CDR2 YNNKEL (reference sequence). The V end was cut by 3 bases, the J end by 3 bases, with 12 bases between. CDR3 nucleotide sequence: TGTGCCAGCAGCCACGGAGACAGGCACAATCAGCCCCAGCATTTT. It codes for CASSHGDRHNQPQHF.

This chain links TRBV7-9 with TRBJ1-2, with D tentatively TRBD1 (6 bases). Germline V gene lookup returns CDR1 SEHNR and CDR2 FQNEAQ (reference sequence). V was pared by 8 bases and J by 8 bases, with 15 bases between. This CDR3 is built from 12 residues. CDR3 coding DNA: TGTGCCAGCCGGGACATAACACCGGGCTACACCTTC. It codes for CASRDITPGYTF. The full variable domain, with the rest looked up from reference TRBV7-9 and TRBJ1-2, is DTGVSQNPRHKITKRGQNVTFRCDPISEHNRLYWYRQTLGQGPEFLTYFQNEAQLEKSRLLSDRFSAERPKGSFSTLEIQRTEQGDSAMYLCASRDITPGYTFGSGTRLTVV.

This clonotype turned up a few times. The chain uses TRBV4-3 and TRBJ2-7, with 11 bases aligning to TRBD2. Germline lookup yields CDR1 LGHNA and CDR2 YSLEER. The trim removed 3 bases at V and 3 bases at J, leaving 1 base unmatched. The CDR3 sequence is 14 residues long. In DNA form, the CDR3 reads TGCGCCAGCAGCCAGACTAGCGGGGTCTACGAGCAGTACTTC. Its protein is CASSQTSGVYEQYF.

This clonotype came up a few times. The rearrangement uses TRBV14 and TRBJ2-7; D is undetermined. V lost 2 bases and J 3 bases, leaving 11 bases between the germline ends. The CDR3 runs to 14 residues. Germline-derived CDR1 and CDR2 are SGHDN and FVKESK. The DNA of the CDR3 is TGTGCCAGCAGCCAAAACCCCGGCGGCTACGAGCAGTACTTC. Translating it yields CASSQNPGGYEQYF.

This clonotype was picked up a small number of times. The chain recombines TRBV3-1 with TRBJ2-3, with D possibly TRBD2 on 5 matching bases. The V end lost 3 bases, the J end lost 0 bases, and 10 bases lay between the germline ends. The CDR3 loop spans 15 amino acids. Germline lookup yields CDR1 LGHDT and CDR2 YNNKEL (reference sequence). The CDR3 spells CASSQAGVSTDTQYF. CDR3 bases: TGTGCCAGCAGCCAGGCCGGGGTAAGCACAGATACGCAGTATTTT.

The chain links TRBV7-3 to TRBJ2-6; either TRBD1 or TRBD2 may supply D (5 bases each). Germline CDR1 is SGHTA and CDR2 is FQGTGA. This CDR3 has 15 amino acids. V gave up 5 bases and J gave up 2 bases, with 10 bases separating them. CDR3 protein: CASSPGPAGANVLTF. CDR3 DNA: TGTGCCAGCAGCCCGGGACCGGCTGGGGCCAACGTCCTGACTTTC.

The sample holds many counts of this clonotype. The chain carries TRBV5-1 and TRBJ2-5; no reliable D call. Germline CDR1 SGHRS, CDR2 YFSETQ. Trimming removed 4 bases at V and 4 bases at J, with 11 bases between. The CDR3 is 13 amino acids. The CDR3 protein is CASSPTQVETQYF. DNA for the CDR3: TGCGCCAGCAGCCCGACCCAGGTAGAGACCCAGTACTTC.

This clonotype was seen ten or more times. The chain is built from TRBV9 and TRBJ1-3; D gene ambiguous. CDR3 size: 16 residues. V shed 0 bases and J shed 2 bases, with 12 bases lying between them. Germline V CDR1 and CDR2: SGDLS, YYNGEE. The CDR3 is CASSVDQPYPGNTIYF. DNA for the CDR3: TGTGCCAGCAGCGTAGATCAACCCTACCCTGGAAACACCATATATTTT. The complete variable domain, with remaining parts taken from reference TRBV9 and TRBJ1-3, reads DSGVTQTPKHLITATGQRVTLRCSPRSGDLSVYWYQQSLDQGLQFLIQYYNGEERAKGNILERFSAQQFPDLHSELNLSSLELGDSALYFCASSVDQPYPGNTIYFGEGSWLTVV.

This clonotype has only a few counts. The CDR3 reads CSVGQTSYRNTEAFF. DNA of the CDR3: TGCAGCGTCGGACAGACTTCCTACCGGAACACTGAAGCTTTCTTT. The rearrangement joins TRBV29-1 to TRBJ1-1; weak D call: TRBD1 (6 bases). The CDR3 sequence is 15 residues long. The germline gives CDR1 SQVTM, CDR2 ANQGSEA. V lost 6 bases and J 1 base, leaving 18 bases between the germline ends.

This clonotype was seen ten or more times. The V and J genes are TRBV12-3 or TRBV12-4 and TRBJ1-5; no firm D call. This CDR3 has 14 residues. Deletions cut 6 bases from V and 0 bases from J, with 9 bases between. DNA of the CDR3: TGTGCCAGCAGCATACAGAATAGCAATCAGCCCCAGCATTTT. This gives the protein CASSIQNSNQPQHF.

The sample holds many counts of this clonotype. The chain is built from TRBV10-3 and TRBJ2-3, with 10 bases lining up with TRBD2. Germline V gene lookup returns CDR1 ENHRY and CDR2 SYGVKD. The CDR3 loop spans 15 amino acids. The V gene end was trimmed by 3 bases and the J gene end by 3 bases; junction bases not matched to a gene: 3. Here the CDR3 reads CAISDATSGTDTQYF. Written as DNA, the CDR3 is TGTGCCATCAGTGACGCGACTAGCGGGACAGATACGCAGTATTTT.

A few counts support this clonotype. The V gene is TRBV20-1, the J gene TRBJ2-3; TRBD2 matches at 9 bases. Germline values: CDR1 DFQATT, CDR2 SNEGSKA (reference sequence). The CDR3 is made up of 15 amino acids. The J segment lost 2 bases and the V segment lost 4 bases, leaving 7 bases of the junction unmatched. The CDR3 here is CSAIGSGGFTDTQYF. DNA of the CDR3: TGCAGTGCTATTGGGAGCGGGGGGTTCACAGATACGCAGTATTTT.

This clonotype was recorded at least ten times. It may be a read error: a sequence one base away is much more abundant. The rearrangement links TRBV7-2 to TRBJ1-1, with D hard to call. The CDR3 sequence is 13 residues long. Trimming pared 2 bases from V and 1 base from J, leaving 5 bases between. The germline V gene encodes CDR1 SGHTA and CDR2 FQGNSA. The CDR3 loop reads CASSLQRNTEAFF. The CDR3 region has the DNA TGTGCCAGCAGCTTACAGAGGAACACTGAAGCTTTCTTT.

This clonotype was seen ten or more times. The CDR3 protein is CASSQDQGAFTYGYTF. Here the CDR3 DNA reads TGTGCCAGCAGCCAAGATCAGGGGGCCTTTACCTATGGCTACACCTTC. The rearrangement joins TRBV4-2 to TRBJ1-2; TRBD1 aligns across 8 bases. CDR3 length equals 16 residues. Per germline, CDR1 LGHNA and CDR2 YNFKEQ. Losses at the gene ends were 0 bases for V and 4 bases for J; bases not matched to a gene: 7.

This clonotype was counted ten times or more. The chain carries TRBV27 and TRBJ1-2; 8 nucleotides agree with TRBD1. This CDR3 comprises 15 residues. Trimming cost V 0 bases and J 7 bases; bases outside gene matches: 7. Germline V lookup: CDR1 MNHEY, CDR2 SMNVEV (reference sequence). CDR3 region: CASSLSRTGRLGYTF. CDR3 sequence (DNA): TGTGCCAGCAGTTTATCGCGGACAGGGAGGCTTGGCTACACCTTC.

This chain connects TRBV25-1 to TRBJ1-1, with unresolved D. Trimming removed 3 bases from V and 4 bases from J, with 6 bases in between. Germline V gene sequence: CDR1 MGHDK, CDR2 SYGVNS. The CDR3 has 12 residues. The CDR3 protein is CASSDLSTEAFF. For the CDR3, the DNA is TGTGCCAGCAGTGACCTGAGCACTGAAGCTTTCTTT.

The chain is built from TRBV6-2 or TRBV6-3 and TRBJ2-1, with 14 nucleotides matching TRBD2. V dropped 7 bases and J dropped 7; count of bases not matched to a gene: 12. Germline V CDR1 and CDR2: MNHEY, SVGEGT. The CDR3 has 17 amino acids. CDR3 DNA sequence: TGTGCCAGCATTCCCCGACTGGGGACTAGCGGGGGTAATGAGCAGTTCTTC. Translation gives CASIPRLGTSGGNEQFF.

This clonotype was seen many times. The chain joins TRBV7-2 to TRBJ1-5, with D possibly matching TRBD1 (5 bases). Germline CDR1 SGHTA, CDR2 FQGNSA. The CDR3 has 13 amino acids. Between the trimmed V and J ends, which lost 9 bases and 8 bases, there was a span of 17 bases. Written as DNA, the CDR3 is TGTGCCAGTAAGGCCGCGGGGACGGAGCCCCAGCATTTT. Its protein product is CASKAAGTEPQHF.

This clonotype occurred a few times. The rearrangement uses TRBV20-1 and TRBJ2-1; maybe TRBD2 (6 bases). Germline-derived CDR1 and CDR2 are DFQATT and SNEGSKA (reference sequence). This CDR3 has 13 residues. Trimming stripped 5 bases from V and 3 bases from J, with 11 bases between. DNA for the CDR3: TGCAGTGCTCCGCGGGACCACTACAATGAGCAGTTCTTC. Amino acid sequence: CSAPRDHYNEQFF.

This clonotype was found a few times. The V call is TRBV12-3 or TRBV12-4, the J call TRBJ2-3; the D gene is possibly TRBD2 (5 bases). Trimming took off 2 bases at V and 0 bases at J, with 12 bases between the two ends. The CDR3 loop spans 16 amino acids. CDR3 loop: CASSLSGMSSTDTQYF. CDR3 nucleotides: TGTGCCAGCAGTTTATCGGGGATGAGTAGCACAGATACGCAGTATTTT.

This clonotype has more than one count but fewer than ten. The chain couples TRBV5-1 to TRBJ2-3; possible D gene TRBD1, 6 bases. Germline V gene sequence: CDR1 SGHRS, CDR2 YFSETQ. The germline V and J ends were trimmed by 5 bases and 6 bases, with 13 bases remaining between them. The length of the CDR3 is 13 residues. The CDR3, as DNA: TGCGCCAGCAGAGGACAGTCATCGGATACGCAGTATTTT. This gives the protein CASRGQSSDTQYF. Full variable domain (missing parts from reference TRBV5-1 and TRBJ2-3): KAGVTQTPRYLIKTRGQQVTLSCSPISGHRSVSWYQQTPGQGLQFLFEYFSETQRNKGNFPGRFSGRQFSNSRSEMNVSTLELGDSALYLCASRGQSSDTQYFGPGTRLTVL.

This clonotype was detected ten times or more. This chain joins TRBV6-2 or TRBV6-3 and TRBJ2-2, with 8 bases that match TRBD1. CDR1 is MNHEY and CDR2 is SVGEGT in the germline V gene. The CDR3 loop spans 15 amino acids. With 5 bases clipped from V and 6 bases from J, the junction kept 8 bases outside the gene matches. In nucleotides, the CDR3 is TGTGCCAGCAGTCCGGACAGGGACGGGCCCGGGGAGCTGTTTTTT. This codes for CASSPDRDGPGELFF.